This T cell receptor beta chain was sequenced for a study of blood T cell repertoires in COVID-19. Repertoires were generated with immunoSEQ multiplex PCR, while TCRdb's copy carries only in-frame clones and drops some. Among some 200,000 clones, around 90% were seen once, and the ten largest hold approximately 8%. Germline V gene data show CDR1 as GTSNPN and CDR2 as SVGIG (reference sequence). The CDR3 is 14 amino acids. Trimming removed 7 bases from V and 5 bases from J, with 20 bases in between. The chain uses TRBV30 and TRBJ1-1; weak D call: TRBD1 (5 bases). The sample comprised PBMCs or T cells enriched from blood (not recorded which). This clonotype was sampled from a woman aged 18-29 years who had recovered from COVID-19. The CDR3 DNA reads TGTGCCTCTAAAAGGGGTGGAGAAGAAACTGAAGCTTTCTTT. Translated: CASKRGGEETEAFF.